The 28 T cell receptor beta chains below were found in one sample sequenced in a study of CXCR3-negative and CXCR3-positive naive CD8 T cells. cDNA libraries for TRB were generated by 5' RACE incorporating UMI labels. TCRdb reprocessed the 5' RACE reads, keeping one entry per CDR3 protein, no DNA. The sample includes some 130,000 distinct CDR3 sequences. General study points: For CXCR3-positive naive cells, TRB CDR3s were more hydrophobic than those of CXCR3-negative naive cells.

Their specific antigens are unknown. The specimen sequenced was naive CXCR3+ CD8+ T cells from blood. Subset: CD45RO-CCR7+CD27+CD95- naive CD8+ T cells expressing CXCR3 (TNR3+). All receptors come from a human donor in good health. Some clones in this sample may be carry-over from other donors' samples.

The chain is built from TRBV6-2 or TRBV6-3 and TRBJ2-7; TCRdb selects TRBD1, and the lack of DNA leaves this call unchecked. Looked up from germline, CDR1 is MNHEY and CDR2 is SVGEGT. This CDR3 region has 14 residues. This chain's CDR3 is CASSYPDGVYEQYF.

V is TRBV19 and J is TRBJ2-3; the D gene TCRdb calls, TRBD2, cannot be checked with no DNA. This CDR3 has 15 residues. Per the germline V gene, CDR1 is LNHDA and CDR2 is SQIVND (reference sequence). The CDR3 sequence: CGTTGTSSVTDTQYF.

The gene calls are TRBV20-1 and TRBJ1-3. CDR1 and CDR2 from the germline V gene are DFQATT and SNEGSKA (reference sequence). CDR3 length: 16 residues. CDR3 protein: CSATSYSRASGNTIYF.

The rearrangement links TRBV7-9 to TRBJ2-7; TCRdb's assignment of TRBD2 cannot be checked, as there is no DNA. Germline loops: CDR1 SEHNR, CDR2 FQNEAQ (reference sequence). This CDR3 is built from 15 residues. CDR3 sequence reads: CASSSSLAGHNEQYF. Looking up the rest from reference TRBV7-9 and TRBJ2-7 gives the full variable domain: DTGVSQNPRHKITKRGQNVTFRCDPISEHNRLYWYRQTLGQGPEFLTYFQNEAQLEKSRLLSDRFSAERPKGSFSTLEIQRTEQGDSAMYLCASSSSLAGHNEQYFGPGTRLTVT.

The chain recombines TRBV27 with TRBJ2-7; the TRBD1 assignment by TCRdb is unverifiable without DNA. Per the germline V gene, CDR1 is MNHEY and CDR2 is SMNVEV (reference sequence). The CDR3 totals 14 residues. This CDR3 reads CASSLGQGYNEQYF.

The V gene is TRBV7-9, the J gene TRBJ1-1. Germline V CDR1 and CDR2: SEHNR, FQNEAQ (reference sequence). This CDR3 has 12 amino acids. The CDR3 spells CASSLEEPEAFF. Full variable domain (rest looked up from reference TRBV7-9 and TRBJ1-1): DTGVSQNPRHKITKRGQNVTFRCDPISEHNRLYWYRQTLGQGPEFLTYFQNEAQLEKSRLLSDRFSAERPKGSFSTLEIQRTEQGDSAMYLCASSLEEPEAFFGQGTRLTVV.

This chain connects TRBV5-1 to TRBJ2-5; the D call from TCRdb, TRBD1, cannot be confirmed without DNA. CDR1 is SGHRS and CDR2 is YFSETQ in the germline V gene. This CDR3 is built from 16 residues. Here the CDR3 reads CASSFRTGAMSETQYF.

CDR3 sequence reads: CASSSWTNSYEQYF. V is TRBV4-1 and J is TRBJ2-7. The CDR3 loop spans 14 amino acids. Germline V lookup: CDR1 MGHRA, CDR2 YSYEKL.

This chain uses TRBV10-3 with TRBJ2-1; TCRdb's D gene call, TRBD1, goes unchecked for lack of DNA. Germline loops: CDR1 ENHRY, CDR2 SYGVKD. The CDR3 sequence is 19 residues long. This CDR3 is CAISELWAPGTSSYNEQFF.

The rearrangement links TRBV9 to TRBJ2-1; TCRdb's D call of TRBD2 is untestable without DNA. Germline V gene lookup returns CDR1 SGDLS and CDR2 YYNGEE. There are 13 residues in the CDR3. The CDR3 here is CASSPVLAHEQFF.

The chain couples TRBV7-8 to TRBJ1-1; TCRdb returns TRBD1, unconfirmable since there is no DNA. This CDR3 contains 14 residues. Germline lookup yields CDR1 SGHVS and CDR2 FQNEAQ. CDR3 sequence reads: CASSLIPADTGAFF.

The rearrangement uses TRBV6-2 or TRBV6-3 and TRBJ2-7. From germline, CDR1 is MNHEY and CDR2 SVGEGT. This CDR3 region has 12 residues. CDR3 sequence: CASAQLVYEQYF.

The chain uses TRBV7-9 and TRBJ1-2; the TCRdb D gene call, TRBD1, has no DNA to confirm it. The CDR3 runs 13 residues. Germline CDR1 reads SEHNR; CDR2 reads FQNEAQ (reference sequence). This CDR3 is CASSSGDQYGYTF.

The genes are TRBV29-1 and TRBJ1-3; TCRdb designates TRBD1, a call that cannot be tested without DNA. The germline V gene encodes CDR1 SQVTM and CDR2 ANQGSEA. This CDR3 is 13 amino acids long. The CDR3 spells CSVHTGSGNTIYF.

This chain links TRBV14 with TRBJ1-2; the D call of TRBD1 rests on TCRdb alone, since no DNA is present to check it. CDR1 and CDR2 from the germline V gene are SGHDN and FVKESK. This CDR3 spans 17 amino acids. The CDR3 is CASSQVTGDVFSYGYTF.

The chain couples TRBV29-1 to TRBJ2-1. There are 13 residues in the CDR3. The germline V gene has CDR1 SQVTM and CDR2 ANQGSEA. The chain's CDR3 is CSVDLVNRNEQFF.

The chain has TRBV29-1 and TRBJ2-7; TCRdb lists TRBD1, though no DNA is available to test this call. The CDR3 is made up of 13 amino acids. The germline CDR1 and CDR2 sequences are SQVTM and ANQGSEA. CDR3 region: CSVSGQGATEQYF.

The J gene is TRBJ2-7, the V gene TRBV28; as DNA is missing, the TRBD1 call by TCRdb cannot be tested. The CDR3 contains 14 residues. Germline CDR1 MDHEN, CDR2 SYDVKM. The chain's CDR3 is CASSLYRANVEQYF.

This CDR3 is CASSLIPGYEQYF. This chain connects TRBV7-2 to TRBJ2-7; TCRdb lists TRBD1, though no DNA is available to test this call. The CDR3 has 13 amino acids. Germline CDR1 and CDR2: SGHTA and FQGNSA.

The rearrangement links TRBV6-1 to TRBJ2-1; TCRdb reports TRBD2, a call that lacks DNA to check it against. This CDR3 comprises 20 residues. Germline CDR1 is MNHNS and CDR2 is SASEGT. The CDR3 loop reads CASSARAYWTSGGIDNEQFF.

The rearrangement links TRBV7-9 to TRBJ2-5. CDR3 size: 15 residues. Per germline, CDR1 SEHNR and CDR2 FQNEAQ (reference sequence). The CDR3 here is CASSSFDRSQETQYF.

The chain links TRBV7-9 to TRBJ1-1; the TCRdb D gene call, TRBD1, has no DNA to confirm it. This CDR3 has 18 residues. Germline assignment: CDR1 SEHNR and CDR2 FQNEAQ (reference sequence). CDR3 protein: CASSLGVRDRGPNTEAFF. Full variable domain (outside the CDR3, taken from reference TRBV7-9 and TRBJ1-1): DTGVSQNPRHKITKRGQNVTFRCDPISEHNRLYWYRQTLGQGPEFLTYFQNEAQLEKSRLLSDRFSAERPKGSFSTLEIQRTEQGDSAMYLCASSLGVRDRGPNTEAFFGQGTRLTVV.

The gene calls are TRBV7-6 and TRBJ2-2. Germline V gives CDR1 SGHVS, CDR2 FNYEAQ. The CDR3 is 13 amino acids. This CDR3 is CASSLDGGGELFF. The whole variable domain, remainder taken from reference TRBV7-6 and TRBJ2-2, is GAGVSQSPRYKVTKRGQDVALRCDPISGHVSLYWYRQALGQGPEFLTYFNYEAQQDKSGLPNDRFSAERPEGSISTLTIQRTEQRDSAMYRCASSLDGGGELFFGEGSRLTVL.

The chain recombines TRBV9 with TRBJ1-2. The CDR3 totals 13 residues. CDR1 and CDR2 (germline): SGDLS, YYNGEE. CDR3 loop: CASRNIENYGYTF.

The V gene is TRBV7-8, the J gene TRBJ2-1; TCRdb's D gene call, TRBD2, goes unchecked for lack of DNA. From germline, CDR1 is SGHVS and CDR2 FQNEAQ. The CDR3 has 15 amino acids. This CDR3 reads CASSSLAGVYNEQFF.

CDR3: CASLPGQSYNEQFF. The chain employs TRBV28 and TRBJ2-1; the D gene TCRdb calls, TRBD1, cannot be checked with no DNA. This CDR3 is built from 14 residues. Germline CDR1 reads MDHEN; CDR2 reads SYDVKM.

The rearrangement links TRBV7-6 to TRBJ2-6; TCRdb proposes TRBD1, but this gene call is untestable without DNA. The germline V gene encodes CDR1 SGHVS and CDR2 FNYEAQ. The CDR3 runs to 20 residues. This chain's CDR3 is CASSHLIAGGVESGANVLTF.

This chain uses TRBV12-3 or TRBV12-4 with TRBJ1-1; the D call from TCRdb, TRBD1, cannot be confirmed without DNA. This CDR3 contains 13 residues. This chain's CDR3 is CASKSAGVPEAFF.